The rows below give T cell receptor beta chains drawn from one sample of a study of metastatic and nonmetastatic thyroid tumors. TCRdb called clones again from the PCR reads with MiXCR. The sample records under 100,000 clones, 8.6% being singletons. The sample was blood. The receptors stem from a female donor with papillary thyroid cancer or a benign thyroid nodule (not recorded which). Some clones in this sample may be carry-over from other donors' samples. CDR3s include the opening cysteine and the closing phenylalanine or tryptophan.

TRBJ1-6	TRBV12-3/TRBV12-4	CASSFETAYNSPLHF
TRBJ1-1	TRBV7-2	CASSLGLWGNTEAFF
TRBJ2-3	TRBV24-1	CATRSGPTNTQYF
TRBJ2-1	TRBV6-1	CASSEYSGGAGAYNEQFF
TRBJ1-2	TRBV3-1	CASSQGQRAGVNYGYTF
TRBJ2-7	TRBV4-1	CASSQGLSYEQYF
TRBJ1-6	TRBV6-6	CASSSPDRGRNSPLHF
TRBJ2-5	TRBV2	CASSGGGAGETQYF
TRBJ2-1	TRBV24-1	CTTSDSQGGSYNEQFF
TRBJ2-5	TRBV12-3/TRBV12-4	CASSLGANPQETQYF
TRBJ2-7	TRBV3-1	CASSLGRYEQYF
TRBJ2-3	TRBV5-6	CASSLQGLAGGYTQYF
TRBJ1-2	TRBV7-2	CASSPQGYSYTF
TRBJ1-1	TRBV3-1	CASSQDSDYTEAFF
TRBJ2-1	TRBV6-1	CASTPGQGRPREQFF
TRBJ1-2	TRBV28	CASSPTGVDGYTF
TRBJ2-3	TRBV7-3	CASSLGSNTQYF
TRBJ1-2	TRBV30	CAWGTAYGYTF
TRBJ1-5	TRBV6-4	CASSASSDGGQPQHF
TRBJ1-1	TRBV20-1	CSAIDRGKAFF
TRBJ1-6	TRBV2	CASSRDRGKASYNSPLHF
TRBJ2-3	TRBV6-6	CASSYRGAQTTDTQYF
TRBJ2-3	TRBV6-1	CAIREADTQYF
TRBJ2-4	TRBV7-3	CASSLVGSRGDIQYF
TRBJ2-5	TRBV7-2	CASSPRSQIQETQYF
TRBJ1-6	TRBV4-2	CASSQGAGQGNSPLHF
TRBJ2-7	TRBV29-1	CSVEGGRADPYEQYF
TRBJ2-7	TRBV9	CASSVESGVSYEQYF
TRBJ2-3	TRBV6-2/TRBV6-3	CASSFLPDTQYF
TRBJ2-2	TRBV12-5	CASGLSGANTGELFF
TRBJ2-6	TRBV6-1	CASRRTGSSGANVLTF
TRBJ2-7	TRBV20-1	CSARDREQQYF
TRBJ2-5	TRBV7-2	CASSLGLRRGAQETQYF
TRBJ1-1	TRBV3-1	CASSQQGWMNTEAFF
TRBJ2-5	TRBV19	CASSIGAHTGGSETQYF
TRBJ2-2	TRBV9	CASSVASGGAGELFF
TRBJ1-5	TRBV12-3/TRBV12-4	CASNVGPPGNWNQPQHF
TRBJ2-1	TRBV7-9	CASSRNTPSYNEQFF
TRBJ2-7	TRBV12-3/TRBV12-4	CASTGTHEQYF
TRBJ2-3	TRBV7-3	CASSLTLDDTQYF
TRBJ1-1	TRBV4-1	CASSFGQVANTEAFF
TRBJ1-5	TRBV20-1	CSARDQRPSNQPQHF
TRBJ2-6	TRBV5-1	CASSLANAGLMSSGANVLTF
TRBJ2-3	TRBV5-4	CASSPRGGDTDTQYF
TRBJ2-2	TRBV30	CAWSQQDTGELFF
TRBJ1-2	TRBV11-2	CASSSRDTVGARYGYTF